These 5 T cell receptor beta chains originate from one sample sequenced in a study of metastatic and nonmetastatic thyroid tumors. Through MiXCR, TCRdb re-clonotyped the PCR reads. There are about 20,000 clones in the sample; around a sixth occur only once, and around 19% lies in the top ten. None of the patients had undergone any treatment ahead of thyroid surgery. Sequencing used blood. Receptor source: a female donor with papillary thyroid cancer or a benign thyroid nodule (not recorded which). Some clones in this sample may be carry-over from other donors' samples.

This clone has ten or more counts. The chain uses TRBV9 and TRBJ1-1; a weak D match, TRBD1 (6 bases). Germline lookup yields CDR1 SGDLS and CDR2 YYNGEE. With 7 bases removed from V and 4 bases from J, the gap between germline ends came to 11 bases. This CDR3 contains 12 residues. The CDR3 protein is CASGGGTTEAFF. The CDR3 DNA reads TGTGCCAGCGGAGGGGGGACCACTGAAGCTTTCTTT.

This clone was counted between two and nine times. V is TRBV19 and J is TRBJ1-2, with D possibly being TRBD1 (5 bases). Germline-derived CDR1 and CDR2 are LNHDA and SQIVND (reference sequence). The V end lost 7 bases, the J end lost 4 bases, and 10 bases lay between the germline ends. The CDR3 length is 12 residues. CDR3 bases: TGTGCCAGTAAGGAGGGGCTCTATGGCTACACCTTC. Translation: CASKEGLYGYTF.

This clone came up many times. This rearrangement joins TRBV5-6 to TRBJ2-6; D tentatively reads TRBD1 or TRBD2 (5 bases each). The ends were cut back, 2 bases at V and 4 bases at J, with 10 bases in the middle. The CDR3 spans 15 residues. CDR1 is SGHDT, CDR2 YYEEEE, per germline. The DNA of the CDR3 is TGTGCCAGCAGCTTTTGGGGGTCCGGGGCCAACGTCCTGACTTTC. It codes for CASSFWGSGANVLTF.

This clone was seen many times. This chain connects TRBV14 to TRBJ2-2; tentatively, D is TRBD2 (6 bases). Germline assignment: CDR1 SGHDN and CDR2 FVKESK. With 4 bases removed from V and 7 bases from J, the gap between germline ends came to 16 bases. The CDR3 length is 15 residues. The DNA for the CDR3 is TGTGCCAGCAGCCCAGAGGGGCGGGACGTCGGGGAGCTGTTTTTT. Translated, it gives CASSPEGRDVGELFF.

This clone is medium-sized (0.01 to 0.1%) in the sample. This chain joins TRBV6-4 and TRBJ1-1; D ambiguous. V shed 6 bases and J shed 1 base, with 9 bases lying between them. This CDR3 contains 13 residues. Germline-derived CDR1 and CDR2 are MRHNA and SNTAGT. CDR3 coding DNA: TGTGCCAGCAGGCGGACGGAGAACACTGAAGCTTTCTTT. Translated: CASRRTENTEAFF.